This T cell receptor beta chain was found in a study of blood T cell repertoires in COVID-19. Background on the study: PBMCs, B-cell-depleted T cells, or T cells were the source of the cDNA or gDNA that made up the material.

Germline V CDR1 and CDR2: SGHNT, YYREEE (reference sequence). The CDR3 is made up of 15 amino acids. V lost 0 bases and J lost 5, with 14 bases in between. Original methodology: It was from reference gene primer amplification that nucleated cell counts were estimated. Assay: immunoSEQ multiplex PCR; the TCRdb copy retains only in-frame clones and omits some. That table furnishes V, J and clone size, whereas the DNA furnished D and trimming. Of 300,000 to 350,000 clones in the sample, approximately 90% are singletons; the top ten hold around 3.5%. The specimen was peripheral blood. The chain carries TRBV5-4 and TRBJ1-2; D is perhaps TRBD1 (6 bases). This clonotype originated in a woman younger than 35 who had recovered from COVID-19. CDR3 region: CASSLDRVMVYGYTF. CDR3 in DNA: TGTGCCAGCAGCTTGGACAGGGTTATGGTATATGGCTACACCTTC.